This T cell receptor beta chain was sequenced in a study of radiotherapy plus CTLA-4 blockade in lung cancer. About the research overall: Roughly 17% of enrolled patients responded objectively, and about 31% had disease control. Notes on the study in general: The study found tumor-derived TCR clones expanded in blood after radiotherapy plus ipilimumab. Among reported predictors of response, early blood T cell clone dynamics with interferon-beta performed best.

Generated by immunoSEQ multiplex PCR, the TCRdb table keeps only in-frame clones and is missing some. This table holds more than 95,000 clones, 60% to 75% found once. In regard to this clone: No antigen is known for it.

Patients had chemo-refractory metastatic non-small-cell lung cancer and received focal radiation plus CTLA-4 blockade that used ipilimumab. With 4 bases clipped from V and 4 bases from J, the junction kept 10 bases outside the gene matches. This CDR3 has 16 amino acids. Germline V gene lookup returns CDR1 SGHRS and CDR2 YFSETQ. The TCR was taken from a human donor with non-small cell lung cancer who had a partial response to radiotherapy plus ipilimumab. Some clones in this sample may be carry-over from other donors' samples. The material sequenced was peripheral blood, taken from a patient treated with radiotherapy plus ipilimumab. The rearrangement joins TRBV5-1 to TRBJ2-2, with TRBD2 matching 7 bases. The CDR3 DNA reads TGCGCCAGCAGCCAGGTTGGGGGGGATGTCACCGGGGAGCTGTTTTTT. It codes for CASSQVGGDVTGELFF.